These 11 T cell receptor beta chains were sequenced from one sample in a study of blood T cell repertoires in COVID-19. Measured with immunoSEQ multiplex PCR; TCRdb has only the in-frame clones, and not every one. Counted here are around 200,000 clones, approximately 90% occurring once; the ten biggest clones make up roughly 1.2%. The sequenced material came from PBMCs or T cells enriched from blood (not recorded which). Receptors were obtained from a man aged 25 to 40 who had recovered from COVID-19.

The count of this clone is one. This chain joins TRBV25-1 and TRBJ2-3; TRBD1 matches 7 bases. Germline V gene data show CDR1 as MGHDK and CDR2 as SYGVNS. The CDR3 is 15 amino acids. Germline trimming cut 1 base from V and 1 base from J; bases unmatched to any gene: 2. The CDR3 nucleotides are TGTGCCAGCAGTGAATGGCAGGGGGGCACAGATACGCAGTATTTT. As protein: CASSEWQGGTDTQYF.

The V gene is TRBV28, the J gene TRBJ1-2, with 7 positions matching TRBD1. Trimming cost V 6 bases and J 2 bases; bases outside gene matches: 6. Germline V gene data show CDR1 as MDHEN and CDR2 as SYDVKM. The length of the CDR3 is 14 residues. Here the CDR3 DNA reads TGTGCCAGCAGGGCACAGGGGTACAACTATGGCTACACCTTC. Protein product: CASRAQGYNYGYTF.

This chain links TRBV29-1 with TRBJ1-2; D remains ambiguous. The germline gives CDR1 SQVTM, CDR2 ANQGSEA. This CDR3 is 14 amino acids long. Trimming took 6 bases from V and 8 from J, leaving 22 bases between them. CDR3 nucleotides: TGCAGCGTCGAGAAGCCGGGCCCTCGGGAGGGCTACACCTTC. Its protein product is CSVEKPGPREGYTF.

The rearrangement uses TRBV9 and TRBJ1-1; D remains unclear. CDR3 length equals 14 residues. Germline lookup yields CDR1 SGDLS and CDR2 YYNGEE. V lost 0 bases to trimming and J lost 4 bases, with 10 bases between them. The CDR3 loop reads CASSVAGKTTEAFF. The DNA for the CDR3 is TGTGCCAGCAGCGTAGCGGGAAAGACCACTGAAGCTTTCTTT.

The DNA for the CDR3 is TGTGCCTCCGCGGGGCAGGAAAAAGCTTTCTTT. Amino acids: CASAGQEKAFF. The rearrangement joins TRBV30 to TRBJ1-1; TRBD1 is a possible D gene (5 bases). The CDR3 covers 11 residues. Germline assignment: CDR1 GTSNPN and CDR2 SVGIG (reference sequence). V lost 7 bases and J 9 bases, leaving 15 bases between the germline ends.

The V and J genes are TRBV14 and TRBJ2-7; D unresolved. This CDR3 is 14 amino acids long. V was trimmed by 0 bases and J by 0 bases, leaving 6 bases between them. CDR1 and CDR2 from the germline V gene are SGHDN and FVKESK. The CDR3 region is CASSQDPSSYEQYF. The CDR3 DNA reads TGTGCCAGCAGCCAAGATCCGAGCTCCTACGAGCAGTACTTC.

This chain uses TRBV4-3 with TRBJ2-7; 9 bases fit TRBD1. Germline V gene data show CDR1 as LGHNA and CDR2 as YSLEER. The CDR3 contains 14 residues. The J segment lost 3 bases and the V segment lost 4 bases, leaving 4 bases of the junction unmatched. In DNA, the CDR3 is TGCGCCAGCAGCCCCGGGACAGGGTTCTACGAGCAGTACTTC. Its protein product is CASSPGTGFYEQYF.

This clone was counted a single time. The rearrangement links TRBV10-3 to TRBJ2-3, with 16 bases matching TRBD2. Germline V gives CDR1 ENHRY, CDR2 SYGVKD. After removal of 6 bases from V and 4 bases from J, the junction contained 1 base not matched to a gene. There are 15 residues in the CDR3. The CDR3 DNA reads as TGTGCCATCAGCGGGACTAGCGGGGGGGCAGATACGCAGTATTTT. It is translated as CAISGTSGGADTQYF.

This chain joins TRBV13 and TRBJ2-1; D is unresolved. This CDR3 has 15 amino acids. Germline V gene data show CDR1 as PRHDT and CDR2 as FYEKMQ (reference sequence). The V end lost 1 base, the J end lost 15 bases, and 22 bases lay between the germline ends. The CDR3 sequence is CASSLVSSRSYPWFF. Written as DNA, the CDR3 is TGTGCCAGCAGCTTAGTTTCAAGTCGGAGCTACCCTTGGTTCTTC.

The chain couples TRBV20-1 to TRBJ1-1, with D possibly TRBD1 on 6 matching bases. V dropped 3 bases and J dropped 2 bases, with 10 bases sitting between them. The CDR3 loop spans 13 amino acids. Per the germline V gene, CDR1 is DFQATT and CDR2 is SNEGSKA (reference sequence). CDR3 DNA: TGCAGTGCTAGTGGGACATATAACACTGAAGCTTTCTTT. It translates to CSASGTYNTEAFF.

The rearrangement uses TRBV24-1 and TRBJ1-6; D may be TRBD1 (5 bases). Trimming left V 3 bases short and J 6 bases short, with 5 bases between. The CDR3 is 13 amino acids. The germline gives CDR1 KGHDR, CDR2 SFDVKD. This chain's CDR3 is CATSDDSNSPLHF. Written as DNA, the CDR3 is TGTGCCACCAGTGATGACAGTAATTCACCCCTCCACTTT.